Presented here are 15 T cell receptor beta chains from one specimen sequenced in a study of shared clonotypes between healthy human individuals. Here immunoSEQ multiplex PCR was the method, and the copy in TCRdb shows in-frame clones only, minus some. Seen here are more than 2,000,000 clones, approximately 94% observed once, and the top ten hold 0.14%. The sequencing sample was made of naive CD4+ T cells sorted from blood. Subset meaning: CD45RA+ positively selected. All receptors come from a man younger than 35 in good health.

The chain is built from TRBV10-3 and TRBJ1-2; D perhaps matches TRBD1 (6 bases). The CDR3 covers 14 residues. V gave up 4 bases and J gave up 2 bases, with 11 bases separating them. Germline V lookup: CDR1 ENHRY, CDR2 SYGVKD. CDR3 DNA sequence: TGTGCCATCAGTGCAACAGGGTTAAACTATGGCTACACCTTC. Encoded protein: CAISATGLNYGYTF.

The chain links TRBV7-6 to TRBJ2-5; D possibly corresponds to TRBD1 (8 bases). Trimming left V 5 bases short and J 5 bases short, with 15 bases between. The CDR3 is 14 amino acids. Germline values: CDR1 SGHVS, CDR2 FNYEAQ. In nucleotides, the CDR3 is TGTGCCAGCAGCATAACAGGGGGAGGGGAGACCCAGTACTTC. Its translation is CASSITGGGETQYF.

This chain uses TRBV7-3 with TRBJ2-1; 9 nucleotides match TRBD2. Germline values: CDR1 SGHTA, CDR2 FQGTGA. J was trimmed by 5 bases and V by 1 base; bases with no gene match: 3. The CDR3 is made up of 15 amino acids. DNA for the CDR3: TGTGCCAGCAGCTTAAGTAGCGGGGGACACAATGAGCAGTTCTTC. Amino acids: CASSLSSGGHNEQFF. Supplemented by reference TRBV7-3 and TRBJ2-1, the full variable domain reads GAGVSQTPSNKVTEKGKYVELRCDPISGHTALYWYRQSLGQGPEFLIYFQGTGAADDSGLPNDRFFAVRPEGSVSTLKIQRTERGDSAVYLCASSLSSGGHNEQFFGPGTRLTVL.

V is TRBV7-3 and J is TRBJ2-5; D is unclear. CDR3 size: 13 residues. CDR1 and CDR2 (germline): SGHTA, FQGTGA. Trimming removed 5 bases from V and 5 bases from J, with 12 bases in between. CDR3 DNA: TGTGCCAGCAGCCAGAGTGGGCGGGAGACCCAGTACTTC. Translating gives CASSQSGRETQYF.

The gene calls are TRBV9 and TRBJ2-5; D call uncertain. The ends were cut back, 4 bases at V and 4 bases at J, with 14 bases in the middle. The CDR3 sequence is 14 residues long. Per germline, CDR1 SGDLS and CDR2 YYNGEE. The CDR3 is CASSTPGPAETQYF. The CDR3 DNA reads TGTGCCAGCAGCACACCCGGGCCAGCAGAGACCCAGTACTTC.

The genes are TRBV4-1 and TRBJ1-3; 9 bases line up with TRBD1. The V gene's germline CDR1 is MGHRA and CDR2 YSYEKL. The junction had 4 bases not matched to a gene; V was cut back by 2 bases and J by 2 bases. The CDR3 has 16 amino acids. The CDR3 DNA reads as TGCGCCAGCAGCCAACTGGGACAGGGAGCTGGAAACACCATATATTTT. Translation gives CASSQLGQGAGNTIYF.

CDR3 nucleotide sequence: TGTGCCAGCAGCTTAGCGCCGACAGGGCTCTCTGGAAACACCATATATTTT. It is translated as CASSLAPTGLSGNTIYF. The chain employs TRBV7-2 and TRBJ1-3; 7 positions match TRBD1. The CDR3 consists of 17 residues. V lost 0 bases and J lost 0; bases outside the gene matches: 5. Germline CDR1 reads SGHTA; CDR2 reads FQGNSA. The complete variable domain, with remaining parts taken from reference TRBV7-2 and TRBJ1-3, reads GAGVSQSPSNKVTEKGKDVELRCDPISGHTALYWYRQSLGQGLEFLIYFQGNSAPDKSGLPSDRFSAERTGGSVSTLTIQRTQQEDSAVYLCASSLAPTGLSGNTIYFGEGSWLTVV.

Concerning this clone itself: The same CDR3 is also encoded by other DNA sequences in this sample. The genes are TRBV5-4 and TRBJ2-3; possible D gene TRBD2, 6 bases. The CDR3 totals 12 residues. The ends were cut back, 4 bases at V and 4 bases at J, with 7 bases in the middle. Germline values: CDR1 SGHNT, CDR2 YYREEE (reference sequence). The CDR3 is CASSPGADTQYF. The CDR3 DNA sequence: TGTGCCAGCAGCCCGGGGGCAGATACGCAGTATTTT.

Of note for this clone: Other DNA sequences in the sample encode the same CDR3. The chain links TRBV5-1 to TRBJ2-1; TRBD2 aligns across 8 bases. From germline, CDR1 is SGHRS and CDR2 YFSETQ. The junction had 1 base not matched to a gene; V was cut back by 2 bases and J by 0 bases. The CDR3 is made up of 15 amino acids. This chain's CDR3 is CASSFSGDSYNEQFF. CDR3 bases: TGCGCCAGCAGCTTTAGCGGGGACTCCTACAATGAGCAGTTCTTC.

For the CDR3, the DNA is TGTGCCACCAGCAGAGATTTTGGCAGGGGGCCGCAAGAGACCCAGTACTTC. This codes for CATSRDFGRGPQETQYF. The chain carries TRBV15 and TRBJ2-5, with 8 positions matching TRBD1. There are 17 residues in the CDR3. In germline, CDR1 is LNHNV, CDR2 YYDKDF (reference sequence). V lost 0 bases, J lost 2 bases, and 8 bases stayed unmatched.

The V gene is TRBV10-1, the J gene TRBJ2-7; D remains ambiguous. This CDR3 comprises 13 residues. V lost 4 bases and J lost 5, with 12 bases in between. Germline lookup yields CDR1 WNHNN and CDR2 SYGVQD (reference sequence). The chain's CDR3 is CASSVAGYDEQYF. CDR3 bases: TGCGCCAGCAGTGTTGCAGGCTACGACGAGCAGTACTTC.

The chain combines TRBV7-9 with TRBJ2-5; TRBD1 or TRBD2 may be the D gene (5 bases each). The CDR3 contains 14 residues. Trimming shortened V by 5 bases and J by 5 bases, and 15 bases separated the two germline ends. The germline gives CDR1 SEHNR, CDR2 FQNEAQ (reference sequence). In DNA form, the CDR3 reads TGTGCCAGCAGCCCCCTGGGGGTTGGGGAGACCCAGTACTTC. Translating gives CASSPLGVGETQYF.

The chain has TRBV19 and TRBJ1-1; D possibly corresponds to TRBD1 (5 bases). CDR3 length: 13 residues. V lost 5 bases and J lost 10, with 17 bases in between. Germline CDR1 LNHDA, CDR2 SQIVND (reference sequence). The CDR3 loop is CASSDRDSRPAFF. Here the CDR3 DNA reads TGTGCCAGTAGTGACCGGGACTCAAGGCCAGCTTTCTTT.

The chain joins TRBV28 to TRBJ2-1; D gene ambiguous. The V gene lost 2 bases and the J gene lost 1 base, with 12 bases spanning the gap. CDR1 MDHEN and CDR2 SYDVKM come from the germline V gene. This CDR3 region has 16 residues. The CDR3, as DNA: TGTGCCAGCAGTTTAACATTAGAAGCGTCCTACAATGAGCAGTTCTTC. It is translated as CASSLTLEASYNEQFF.

In this sample, this clone turned up once. The chain carries TRBV6-5 and TRBJ1-5, with 7 bases aligning to TRBD1. The trim removed 7 bases at V and 5 bases at J, leaving 5 bases unmatched. This CDR3 is 13 amino acids long. Germline CDR1 and CDR2: MNHEY and SVGAGI. CDR3 in amino acids: CASMRGPDQPQHF. The DNA for the CDR3 is TGTGCCAGCATGAGGGGGCCGGATCAGCCCCAGCATTTT.